These T cell receptor beta chains were read from a single sample in a study of blood T cell repertoires in COVID-19. Assay used: immunoSEQ multiplex PCR; TCRdb lists only in-frame clones, some missing. The table includes about 48,000 clones, 86% detected once. The sample consisted of peripheral blood. The receptor set was obtained from a woman older than 75 with COVID-19, enrolled during active disease. The CDR3 runs from the conserved cysteine through the conserved F or W. A D gene is named only where the DNA matches it firmly. For some rows the clone size is stated as once, few or many, or as a class when expanded; others skip it.

V gene: TRBV28; D gene: TRBD1; J gene: TRBJ1-2; clone size: NA; CDR3 protein: CASTSPGQGVYGYTF; CDR3 DNA: TGTGCCAGCACCAGTCCGGGACAGGGGGTCTATGGCTACACCTTC
V gene: TRBV19; D gene: TRBD1; J gene: TRBJ1-2; clone size: NA; CDR3 protein: CASSILGQRNYGYTF; CDR3 DNA: TGTGCCAGTAGTATCCTGGGACAGCGAAACTATGGCTACACCTTC
V gene: TRBV7-8; D gene: NA; J gene: TRBJ2-7; clone size: NA; CDR3 protein: CASSLIPMSSYEQYF; CDR3 DNA: TGTGCCAGCAGCTTAATTCCGATGAGCTCCTACGAGCAGTACTTC
V gene: TRBV28; D gene: TRBD1; J gene: TRBJ2-6; clone size: NA; CDR3 protein: CASRTQGAGANVLTF; CDR3 DNA: TGTGCCAGCAGGACCCAGGGGGCCGGGGCCAACGTCCTGACTTTC
V gene: TRBV19; D gene: NA; J gene: TRBJ1-5; clone size: NA; CDR3 protein: CASSDRHSIDSNQPQHF; CDR3 DNA: TGTGCCAGTAGTGACAGACATTCTATAGATAGCAATCAGCCCCAGCATTTT
V gene: TRBV7-9; D gene: NA; J gene: TRBJ1-5; clone size: NA; CDR3 protein: CASSLVGGASNQPQHF; CDR3 DNA: TGTGCCAGCAGCTTAGTTGGGGGGGCAAGCAATCAGCCCCAGCATTTT
V gene: TRBV6-5; D gene: NA; J gene: TRBJ1-5; clone size: NA; CDR3 protein: CASSSPHSNQPQHF; CDR3 DNA: TGTGCCAGCAGCTCCCCACATAGCAATCAGCCCCAGCATTTT
V gene: TRBV7-8; D gene: TRBD1; J gene: TRBJ2-2; clone size: NA; CDR3 protein: CASSFGQGVLGVTGELFF; CDR3 DNA: TGTGCCAGCAGCTTCGGACAGGGGGTTCTGGGGGTCACCGGGGAGCTGTTTTTT
V gene: TRBV6-1; D gene: TRBD1; J gene: TRBJ1-6; clone size: NA; CDR3 protein: CASSDQPTGGGFPLHF; CDR3 DNA: TGTGCCAGCAGTGACCAACCTACAGGGGGGGGATTCCCCCTCCACTTT
V gene: TRBV5-1; D gene: NA; J gene: TRBJ2-7; clone size: NA; CDR3 protein: CASRHEWRPGSYEQYF; CDR3 DNA: TGCGCCAGCAGGCACGAATGGAGGCCCGGGTCCTACGAGCAGTACTTC
V gene: TRBV6-5; D gene: NA; J gene: TRBJ1-6; clone size: NA; CDR3 protein: CASSLTGDNSPLHF; CDR3 DNA: TGTGCCAGCAGTTTGACAGGAGATAATTCACCCCTCCACTTT
V gene: TRBV7-9; D gene: TRBD2; J gene: TRBJ2-1; clone size: once; CDR3 protein: CASSSGLRLTYNEQFF; CDR3 DNA: TGTGCCAGCAGCTCGGGACTACGGCTTACCTACAATGAGCAGTTCTTC
V gene: TRBV19; D gene: TRBD1; J gene: TRBJ1-1; clone size: NA; CDR3 protein: CASSITSGQGRWDTEAFF; CDR3 DNA: TGTGCCAGTAGTATAACCTCGGGACAGGGGAGATGGGACACTGAAGCTTTCTTT
V gene: TRBV7-3; D gene: NA; J gene: TRBJ2-5; clone size: NA; CDR3 protein: CASRRNSLSGETQYF; CDR3 DNA: TGTGCCAGCAGACGAAATAGTCTGTCCGGAGAGACCCAGTACTTC
V gene: TRBV19; D gene: NA; J gene: TRBJ1-1; clone size: NA; CDR3 protein: CATHGGAYSSDTEAFF; CDR3 DNA: TGTGCCACCCACGGGGGGGCGTATTCTTCGGACACTGAAGCTTTCTTT
V gene: TRBV5-1; D gene: TRBD1; J gene: TRBJ1-2; clone size: NA; CDR3 protein: CASRWGQIYGYTF; CDR3 DNA: TGCGCCAGCAGGTGGGGACAGATCTATGGCTACACCTTC
V gene: TRBV23-1; D gene: NA; J gene: TRBJ1-2; clone size: NA; CDR3 protein: CASKDPGSSNYGYTF; CDR3 DNA: TGCGCCAGTAAAGACCCAGGGTCTTCTAACTATGGCTACACCTTC
V gene: TRBV6-5; D gene: NA; J gene: TRBJ2-7; clone size: NA; CDR3 protein: CASSLIQTTYEQYF; CDR3 DNA: TGTGCCAGCAGTTTAATCCAGACAACCTACGAGCAGTACTTC
V gene: TRBV5-5; D gene: NA; J gene: TRBJ1-4; clone size: NA; CDR3 protein: CASSLVSGVATNEKLFF; CDR3 DNA: TGTGCCAGCAGCTTGGTTTCAGGTGTTGCAACTAATGAAAAACTGTTTTTT
V gene: TRBV5-1; D gene: TRBD2; J gene: TRBJ2-1; clone size: NA; CDR3 protein: CASSFGSGGSYNEQFF; CDR3 DNA: TGCGCCAGCAGCTTCGGAAGCGGGGGCTCCTACAATGAGCAGTTCTTC
V gene: TRBV6-5; D gene: TRBD2; J gene: TRBJ2-5; clone size: NA; CDR3 protein: CASNPSGGPVGTQYF; CDR3 DNA: TGTGCCAGCAACCCTAGCGGGGGCCCCGTGGGGACCCAGTACTTC
V gene: TRBV7-9; D gene: TRBD2; J gene: TRBJ2-7; clone size: few; CDR3 protein: CASSSGGGRVYEQYF; CDR3 DNA: TGTGCCAGCAGCTCCGGGGGGGGCAGGGTATACGAGCAGTACTTC
V gene: TRBV20-1; D gene: TRBD1; J gene: TRBJ1-3; clone size: NA; CDR3 protein: CSASTGGALHSGNTIYF; CDR3 DNA: TGCAGTGCTAGTACAGGGGGTGCTCTCCACTCTGGAAACACCATATATTTT
V gene: TRBV5-1; D gene: TRBD2; J gene: TRBJ2-1; clone size: NA; CDR3 protein: CASSSPSELAGGVYNEQFF; CDR3 DNA: TGCGCCAGCAGCTCCCCCAGCGAACTAGCGGGGGGGGTATACAATGAGCAGTTCTTC
V gene: TRBV7-2; D gene: TRBD2; J gene: TRBJ2-7; clone size: NA; CDR3 protein: CASSLADGGRQTYEQYF; CDR3 DNA: TGTGCCAGCAGCTTGGCCGACGGCGGGAGACAGACCTACGAGCAGTACTTC
V gene: TRBV29-1; D gene: TRBD2; J gene: TRBJ2-7; clone size: NA; CDR3 protein: CSVDGLRSGRRGEQYF; CDR3 DNA: TGCAGCGTTGATGGGTTGAGGAGCGGGAGGAGGGGCGAGCAGTACTTC
V gene: TRBV6-5; D gene: NA; J gene: TRBJ2-7; clone size: NA; CDR3 protein: CASSYSSSPYEQYF; CDR3 DNA: TGTGCCAGCAGTTACTCCTCGAGCCCCTACGAGCAGTACTTC
V gene: TRBV5-1; D gene: TRBD1; J gene: TRBJ2-3; clone size: NA; CDR3 protein: CASSSKGAPTDTQYF; CDR3 DNA: TGCGCCAGCAGCTCCAAGGGGGCCCCCACAGATACGCAGTATTTT
V gene: TRBV18; D gene: TRBD1; J gene: TRBJ2-5; clone size: NA; CDR3 protein: CASSPPLGTGAGETQYF; CDR3 DNA: TGTGCCAGCTCACCACCGCTCGGGACAGGGGCCGGGGAGACCCAGTACTTC
V gene: TRBV7-8; D gene: TRBD1; J gene: TRBJ1-2; clone size: few; CDR3 protein: CASSLSDRGFGYTF; CDR3 DNA: TGTGCCAGCAGCTTAAGTGACAGGGGGTTTGGCTACACCTTC
V gene: TRBV7-2; D gene: NA; J gene: TRBJ1-2; clone size: NA; CDR3 protein: CASSLSAMAARSYGYTF; CDR3 DNA: TGTGCCAGCAGCCTAAGTGCTATGGCAGCGAGATCGTATGGCTACACCTTC
V gene: TRBV6-1; D gene: NA; J gene: TRBJ1-2; clone size: once; CDR3 protein: CASSEVVQGGGYTF; CDR3 DNA: TGTGCCAGCAGTGAAGTAGTCCAGGGTGGTGGCTACACCTTC
V gene: TRBV7-9; D gene: TRBD2; J gene: TRBJ2-1; clone size: NA; CDR3 protein: CASSSGTSGFSYNEQFF; CDR3 DNA: TGTGCCAGCAGCTCCGGGACTAGCGGGTTCTCCTACAATGAGCAGTTCTTC
V gene: TRBV18; D gene: TRBD2; J gene: TRBJ2-1; clone size: NA; CDR3 protein: CASSPRVAGGSSYNEQFF; CDR3 DNA: TGTGCCAGCTCACCACGGGTAGCGGGAGGGAGCTCCTACAATGAGCAGTTCTTC
V gene: TRBV29-1; D gene: TRBD1; J gene: TRBJ2-7; clone size: NA; CDR3 protein: CSVGVQTGTEQYF; CDR3 DNA: TGCAGCGTTGGGGTCCAGACAGGGACCGAGCAGTACTTC
V gene: TRBV2; D gene: TRBD2; J gene: TRBJ2-7; clone size: NA; CDR3 protein: CASSSRGGTYEQYF; CDR3 DNA: TGTGCCAGCAGCTCCCGGGGGGGGACCTACGAGCAGTACTTC
V gene: TRBV20-1; D gene: NA; J gene: TRBJ1-1; clone size: NA; CDR3 protein: CSASIGRLNTEAFF; CDR3 DNA: TGCAGTGCTAGTATTGGCAGGTTGAACACTGAAGCTTTCTTT
V gene: TRBV2; D gene: NA; J gene: TRBJ2-2; clone size: NA; CDR3 protein: CASTLGGVRTGELFF; CDR3 DNA: TGTGCCAGCACCTTAGGAGGGGTACGCACCGGGGAGCTGTTTTTT
V gene: TRBV5-1; D gene: TRBD1; J gene: TRBJ2-6; clone size: once; CDR3 protein: CASSSSWTGRSSGANVLTF; CDR3 DNA: TGCGCCAGCAGCTCCTCTTGGACAGGGAGATCCTCTGGGGCCAACGTCCTGACTTTC
V gene: TRBV18; D gene: TRBD1; J gene: TRBJ1-2; clone size: NA; CDR3 protein: CASSPDRGLGYTF; CDR3 DNA: TGTGCCAGCTCACCGGACAGGGGGCTTGGCTACACCTTC
V gene: TRBV6-5; D gene: TRBD1; J gene: TRBJ1-4; clone size: NA; CDR3 protein: CASRIRGLANEKLFF; CDR3 DNA: TGTGCCAGCAGAATCAGGGGGCTGGCTAATGAAAAACTGTTTTTT
V gene: TRBV23-1; D gene: TRBD1; J gene: TRBJ1-5; clone size: NA; CDR3 protein: CASTPGQGSVESNQPQHF; CDR3 DNA: TGCGCCAGCACTCCGGGACAGGGGAGTGTTGAGAGCAATCAGCCCCAGCATTTT
V gene: TRBV2; D gene: TRBD1; J gene: TRBJ2-7; clone size: NA; CDR3 protein: CASGGTGDNEQYF; CDR3 DNA: TGTGCCAGCGGGGGGACAGGGGATAACGAGCAGTACTTC